This T cell receptor beta chain appears in the sequencing data of a study of CD8 T cells in ankylosing spondylitis. Losses at the gene ends were 5 bases for V and 8 bases for J; bases not matched to a gene: 8. The germline gives CDR1 DFQATT, CDR2 SNEGSKA (reference sequence). The CDR3 sequence is 13 residues long. Regarding the study as a whole: Disease-linked clones were reportedly significantly enriched in matched ankylosing spondylitis synovial fluid. What seemed typical of ankylosing spondylitis blood was a TCR beta motif built from eight highly homologous variants. Within peripheral blood, clones linked to disease were CD8+ and relatively rare.

Library preparation for TCR beta used quantitative 5'-RACE with molecular barcodes. TCRdb re-called the 5' RACE reads with MiXCR, one entry per CDR3 protein. Among approximately 150,000 distinct CDR3 sequences listed, roughly 34% were seen once. The table lists this clonotype with a few counts. Its antigen is unknown. The origin of this receptor is a male donor with ankylosing spondylitis. The chain employs TRBV20-1 and TRBJ1-4, with 7 bases fitting TRBD1. The sequenced sample consisted of synovial fluid, either unsorted or a sorted T cell fraction (not recorded which). In DNA form, the CDR3 reads TGCAGTGCTCCACAGGGGCGTGGAGAAAAACTGTTTTTT. Its translation is CSAPQGRGEKLFF.